Below, 21 T cell receptor beta chains from the same sample are listed, as sequenced in a study of vaccination and CD4 T cells after COVID-19. These TCRs' antigens remain unknown. Treatment noted: approximately 10-day PBMC culture with coronavirus spike peptide pools or control peptides (ViraFEST assay). Cultured CD4+ T-cell DNA underwent Oncomine TCR Beta short-read sequencing. Each CDR3 protein is one row after TCRdb ran MiXCR on the PCR reads. In the table there are more than 10,000 distinct CDR3 sequences, 32% of which are singletons. This specimen was CD4+ T cells from blood, cultured in vitro, taken after SARS-CoV-2 vaccination. These receptors came from a human donor who had recovered from COVID-19.

V usage is TRBV6-5 and J usage is TRBJ2-1, with D perhaps TRBD1 (6 bases). This CDR3 region has 15 residues. Trimming took 0 bases from V and 0 from J, leaving 6 bases between them. Per the germline V gene, CDR1 is MNHEY and CDR2 is SVGAGI. The CDR3 spells CASSYSGGSYNEQFF. CDR3 in DNA: TGTGCCAGCAGTTACTCAGGGGGCTCCTACAATGAGCAGTTCTTC.

The chain recombines TRBV6-1 with TRBJ2-7; D might be TRBD1 (6 bases). The germline V gene has CDR1 MNHNS and CDR2 SASEGT. V lost 6 bases to trimming and J lost 6 bases, with 12 bases between them. The CDR3 runs to 12 residues. For the CDR3, the DNA is TGTGCCAGCAGGGGGGCGCCGGGCGAGCAGTACTTC. It encodes CASRGAPGEQYF.

The genes are TRBV12-3 or TRBV12-4 and TRBJ2-6; 7 bases map to TRBD1. The V gene end was trimmed by 6 bases and the J gene end by 4 bases; junction bases not matched to a gene: 12. This CDR3 spans 17 amino acids. This chain's CDR3 is CASRRGEGARGANVLTF. DNA of the CDR3: TGTGCCAGCAGAAGGGGTGAGGGGGCGCGCGGGGCCAACGTCCTGACTTTC.

This clonotype was counted only a few times. This chain joins TRBV14 and TRBJ2-7, with a tentative D call TRBD1 (7 bases). Per the germline V gene, CDR1 is SGHDN and CDR2 is FVKESK. The CDR3 runs to 15 residues. With 5 bases removed from V and 3 bases from J, the gap between germline ends came to 17 bases. CDR3 sequence (DNA): TGTGCCAGCAGCGACCGAGGGCAGGGGGGCTACGAGCAGTACTTC. Its translation is CASSDRGQGGYEQYF.

The table lists this clonotype with a few counts. The chain employs TRBV24-1 and TRBJ1-2, with TRBD1 identical over 7 bases. Germline V gene sequence: CDR1 KGHDR, CDR2 SFDVKD. The CDR3 extends over 16 amino acids. J lost 0 bases, V lost 6 bases, and 9 bases had no gene match. The CDR3 region has the DNA TGTGCCACCAGTCCTGGGGACAGACTAGCTAACTATGGCTACACCTTC. This codes for CATSPGDRLANYGYTF.

This clonotype is large by share. V and J are TRBV7-2 and TRBJ2-3, with 7 positions matching TRBD2. The CDR3 has 15 residues. Germline CDR1 and CDR2: SGHTA and FQGNSA. The trim removed 5 bases at V and 0 bases at J, leaving 5 bases unmatched. CDR3 sequence: CASSRDYLSTDTQYF. In nucleotides, the CDR3 is TGTGCCAGCAGCCGGGACTACCTAAGCACAGATACGCAGTATTTT.

The chain couples TRBV15 to TRBJ1-1; TRBD1 is a possible D gene (5 bases). Germline V gene sequence: CDR1 LNHNV, CDR2 YYDKDF (reference sequence). V lost 2 bases to trimming and J lost 5 bases, with 15 bases between them. The CDR3 is 15 residues long. The CDR3 here is CATSRNAGLGTEAFF. As DNA, the CDR3 is TGTGCCACCAGCAGAAACGCAGGGCTGGGGACTGAAGCTTTCTTT.

This chain uses TRBV6-7 with TRBJ1-3; D ambiguous. TRBV6-7 is sorted into the ORF group, with uncertain function. The CDR3 sequence is 14 residues long. Trimming cost V 2 bases and J 4 bases, with 9 bases left between them. The CDR3 DNA follows: TGTGCCAGCAGTTACGGTCGGGCCGGAAACACCATATATTTT. This sequence encodes CASSYGRAGNTIYF.

The V call is TRBV6-5, the J call TRBJ1-1; D is ambiguous. V lost 0 bases to trimming and J lost 1 base, with 9 bases between them. Germline CDR1 and CDR2: MNHEY and SVGAGI. The CDR3 spans 15 residues. The DNA for the CDR3 is TGTGCCAGCAGTTACTCGAGGGTCGGGAACACTGAAGCTTTCTTT. Translating gives CASSYSRVGNTEAFF.

The chain joins TRBV2 to TRBJ2-7; D may be TRBD1 or TRBD2 (5 bases each). V was pared by 6 bases and J by 10 bases, with 13 bases between. CDR1 and CDR2 (germline): SNHLY, FYNNEI. This CDR3 spans 11 amino acids. The CDR3 sequence is CASSVRGTQYF. CDR3 sequence (DNA): TGTGCCAGCAGCGTCCGGGGCACCCAGTACTTC.

The chain carries TRBV28 and TRBJ1-1; the D is unclear. Looked up from germline, CDR1 is MDHEN and CDR2 is SYDVKM. The germline V and J ends were trimmed by 8 bases and 0 bases, with 7 bases remaining between them. The CDR3 runs 12 residues. This CDR3 reads CASGRMNTEAFF. The CDR3 bases are TGTGCCAGCGGGCGGATGAACACTGAAGCTTTCTTT.

The chain couples TRBV6-2 or TRBV6-3 to TRBJ2-7; 7 bases agree with TRBD1. The V segment lost 0 bases and the J segment 5 bases; nucleotides outside the gene matches: 1. This CDR3 contains 13 residues. CDR1 MNHEY and CDR2 SVGEGT come from the germline V gene. CDR3 in amino acids: CASSYSGGHEQYF. The CDR3 DNA is TGTGCCAGCAGTTACTCAGGGGGCCACGAGCAGTACTTC.

This chain uses TRBV7-2 with TRBJ1-3; TRBD1 is a possible D gene (6 bases). V gave up 1 base and J gave up 0 bases, with 10 bases separating them. The V gene's germline CDR1 is SGHTA and CDR2 FQGNSA. The length of the CDR3 is 16 residues. This CDR3 reads CASSLVGGLSGNTIYF. In DNA form, the CDR3 reads TGTGCCAGCAGCTTAGTAGGGGGACTCTCTGGAAACACCATATATTTT.

The rearrangement links TRBV10-3 to TRBJ1-6, with D tentatively TRBD1 (5 bases). CDR1 is ENHRY and CDR2 is SYGVKD in the germline V gene. V was trimmed by 3 bases and J by 1 base, leaving 10 bases between them. There are 16 residues in the CDR3. The CDR3 DNA sequence: TGTGCCATCAGTGAAAGGGGTGTTTCCTATAATTCACCCCTCCACTTT. Amino acid sequence: CAISERGVSYNSPLHF.

This clonotype turned up a few times. The chain couples TRBV7-2 to TRBJ1-2, with 9 bases that match TRBD1. CDR1 and CDR2 from the germline V gene are SGHTA and FQGNSA. This CDR3 has 14 amino acids. J was trimmed by 7 bases and V by 7 bases; bases with no gene match: 10. CDR3 residues: CASTQKQGAVGYTF. Written as DNA, the CDR3 is TGTGCCAGCACCCAAAAACAGGGGGCGGTTGGCTACACCTTC. Full variable domain (remainder filled in from reference TRBV7-2 and TRBJ1-2): GAGVSQSPSNKVTEKGKDVELRCDPISGHTALYWYRQSLGQGLEFLIYFQGNSAPDKSGLPSDRFSAERTGGSVSTLTIQRTQQEDSAVYLCASTQKQGAVGYTFGSGTRLTVV.

This clonotype has a handful of counts. The gene calls are TRBV19 and TRBJ1-2, with 7 nucleotides matching TRBD1. Germline V CDR1 and CDR2: LNHDA, SQIVND (reference sequence). This CDR3 comprises 14 residues. After removal of 10 bases from V and 4 bases from J, the junction contained 12 bases not matched to a gene. DNA of the CDR3: TGTGCCACTTCACGTGGAGACAGGGCCTATGGCTACACCTTC. Translating gives CATSRGDRAYGYTF.

The chain employs TRBV10-3 and TRBJ2-1, with no clear D. V was shortened by 8 bases and J by 7 bases, with 15 bases between the two germline ends. From germline, CDR1 is ENHRY and CDR2 SYGVKD. The CDR3 has 13 residues. CDR3 DNA sequence: TGTGCCATCCAACCTGGTTCGAAAAATGAGCAGTTCTTC. Protein product: CAIQPGSKNEQFF.

This chain connects TRBV7-9 to TRBJ2-1; the match to TRBD2 covers 9 bases. V lost 3 bases and J lost 8; bases outside the gene matches: 11. The V gene's germline CDR1 is SEHNR and CDR2 FQNEAQ (reference sequence). The CDR3 totals 16 residues. The CDR3 is CASSFGTSSLVHEQFF. CDR3 nucleotide sequence: TGTGCCAGCAGCTTTGGGACTAGCTCTTTAGTGCATGAGCAGTTCTTC.

The chain is built from TRBV7-2 and TRBJ1-1; no firm D call. Trimming took 1 base from V and 1 from J, leaving 7 bases between them. CDR1 and CDR2 (germline): SGHTA, FQGNSA. The CDR3 sequence is 14 residues long. The CDR3 nucleotides are TGTGCCAGCAGCTTAGTGTCAGGGAACACTGAAGCTTTCTTT. Its protein product is CASSLVSGNTEAFF.

Remarks on this clonotype: The junction and the germline gene differ at one end; a read error may be behind it. The chain uses TRBV7-2 and TRBJ2-3, with 7 bases aligning to TRBD2. Germline V gene data show CDR1 as SGHTA and CDR2 as FQGNSA. The CDR3 runs to 16 residues. The CDR3 sequence: CANSTRTRPTPDTQYF. DNA for the CDR3: TGTGCCAACAGCACCCGGACTAGACCCACCCCAGATACGCAGTATTTT.

This clonotype was counted only a few times. This chain's CDR3 is CSARVRGGQGFNYGYTF. CDR3 sequence (DNA): TGCAGTGCTAGAGTTAGAGGGGGACAGGGGTTTAACTATGGCTACACCTTC. The V call is TRBV20-1, the J call TRBJ1-2; 10 bases agree with TRBD1. This CDR3 is built from 17 residues. Germline V gene sequence: CDR1 DFQATT, CDR2 SNEGSKA (reference sequence). V lost 1 base to trimming and J lost 1 base; unmatched junction nucleotides: 9.